These T cell receptor beta chains were read from a single sample in a study of T cells expressing NK-cell markers. After re-calling the 5' RACE reads, TCRdb lists one entry per CDR3 protein, DNA absent. This sample lists under 500,000 distinct CDR3 sequences; its ten largest clones have under 7.5%. Sequencing was carried out using blood T cells: a sorted CD56 or NKG2C T cell subset, CD4+ or CD8+ T cells, or bulk PBMC T cells (not recorded which). These TCRs come from a woman between 18 and 69 years old in good health. CDR3s include the opening cysteine and the closing phenylalanine or tryptophan.

TRBJ1-2 | TRBV7-2 | CASSLGVGLEGGYTF
TRBJ2-3 | TRBV7-2 | CASATRLVTDTQYF
TRBJ2-7 | TRBV27 | CASSRDDTGTTHEQYF
TRBJ2-3 | TRBV18 | CASSPLEVDTQYF
TRBJ1-1 | TRBV18 | CASSPDRDMNTEAFF
TRBJ2-2 | TRBV20-1 | CSAREGTSGIKPTTGELFF
TRBJ2-1 | TRBV5-4 | CASTPGSRNFLSYNEQFF
TRBJ2-1 | TRBV6-5 | CASSSLQTYNEQFF
TRBJ2-7 | TRBV11-1 | CASSLGLLVASGRASYEQYF
TRBJ2-2 | TRBV12-3/TRBV12-4 | CASSSISGELFF
TRBJ2-1 | TRBV20-1 | CSARDRIAGGSSYNEQFF
TRBJ2-3 | TRBV29-1 | CSGRSGVTSTDTQYF
TRBJ1-5 | TRBV12-3/TRBV12-4 | CASSQQTGGWGQPQHF
TRBJ2-3 | TRBV10-3 | CAISVAVTDTQYF
TRBJ1-5 | TRBV7-2 | CASSLLGAGGSNQPQHF
TRBJ2-5 | TRBV12-3/TRBV12-4 | CASTAGLGLSTTGEGETQYF
TRBJ2-2 | TRBV11-3 | CASSSDANTGELFF
TRBJ1-1 | TRBV29-1 | CSVDGSRQTENTEAFF
TRBJ2-1 | TRBV21-1 | CASSPRAGGPPAPAYNEQFF
TRBJ2-1 | TRBV12-3/TRBV12-4 | CASSPGLAGAIYNEQFF
TRBJ2-7 | TRBV20-1 | CSARGGTSGFPYEQYF
TRBJ2-1 | TRBV9 | CASSPGTSGAVTYNEQFF
TRBJ2-1 | TRBV14 | CASQTSGASYNEQFF
TRBJ2-1 | TRBV9 | CASSFRDSLMFF
TRBJ2-7 | TRBV28 | CASSLNPGTAVKQYF
TRBJ1-5 | TRBV30 | CAWSQTGGSQPQHF
TRBJ2-1 | TRBV20-1 | CSELAGTFYNEQFF
TRBJ2-7 | TRBV12-3/TRBV12-4 | CASSSRGLAGNYEQYF
TRBJ2-1 | TRBV6-2/TRBV6-3 | CASSHIVEMGEQFF
TRBJ2-1 | TRBV4-1 | CASSQGGGSGYNEQFF
TRBJ2-1 | TRBV12-3/TRBV12-4 | CASSLATTSGNANEQFF
TRBJ2-1 | TRBV5-1 | CASSLVPSGGRYEQFF
TRBJ2-6 | TRBV18 | CASSGKDSSSGANVLTF
TRBJ2-1 | TRBV7-3 | CASSLGTGGDNYNEQFF
TRBJ2-2 | TRBV11-2 | CASSYGLVGTGELFF
TRBJ2-5 | TRBV20-1 | CSAGPWGGPTETQYF
TRBJ2-7 | TRBV20-1 | CSAKNQREGHHEQYF
TRBJ1-6 | TRBV20-1 | CSARSQGADNSPLHF
TRBJ2-2 | TRBV12-3/TRBV12-4 | CASSPAGGPGELFF
TRBJ1-1 | TRBV20-1 | CSAPDRSAMNTEAFF
TRBJ1-1 | TRBV5-4 | CASSSLKNTEAFF
TRBJ2-3 | TRBV10-1 | CASSESRADTQYF
TRBJ1-1 | TRBV5-1 | CASSFKGPAEAFF
TRBJ2-1 | TRBV12-3/TRBV12-4 | CASSPGTSGGSNEQFF
TRBJ2-7 | TRBV30 | CAWSRTAGGTAEQYF
TRBJ2-3 | TRBV9 | CASSDDRGNTDTQYF
TRBJ1-1 | TRBV29-1 | CSVEGRQNTEAFF
TRBJ2-2 | TRBV7-3 | CASSLLGQAHNTGELFF
TRBJ2-7 | TRBV4-3 | CASSQSSGSSYEQYF
TRBJ2-1 | TRBV4-3 | CASSLREPYNEQFF
TRBJ1-1 | TRBV12-3/TRBV12-4 | CASTSDRGNTEAFF
TRBJ2-3 | TRBV10-3 | CAISDPVAGGTDTQYF
TRBJ2-1 | TRBV12-3/TRBV12-4 | CASRSGTSGRALQFF
TRBJ2-3 | TRBV12-3/TRBV12-4 | CASSFGGGATDTQYF
TRBJ2-7 | TRBV5-1 | CASSRGRSQSYEQYF
TRBJ2-1 | TRBV7-9 | CASSARLTQTDNEQFF
TRBJ2-7 | TRBV6-1 | CASSTGTASYEQYF